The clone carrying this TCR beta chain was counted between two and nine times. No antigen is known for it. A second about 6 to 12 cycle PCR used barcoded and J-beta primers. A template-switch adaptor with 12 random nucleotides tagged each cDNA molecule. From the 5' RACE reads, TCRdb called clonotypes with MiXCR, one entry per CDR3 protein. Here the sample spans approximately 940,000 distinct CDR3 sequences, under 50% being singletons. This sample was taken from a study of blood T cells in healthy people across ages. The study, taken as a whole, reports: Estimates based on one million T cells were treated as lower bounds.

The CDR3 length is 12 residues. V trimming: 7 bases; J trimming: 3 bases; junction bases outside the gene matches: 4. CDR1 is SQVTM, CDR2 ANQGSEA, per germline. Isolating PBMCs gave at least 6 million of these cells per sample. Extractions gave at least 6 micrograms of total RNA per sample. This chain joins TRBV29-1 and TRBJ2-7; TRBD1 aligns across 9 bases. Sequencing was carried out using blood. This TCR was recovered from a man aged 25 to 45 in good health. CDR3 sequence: CSAGDRDYEQYF. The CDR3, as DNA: TGCAGCGCTGGGGACAGGGACTACGAGCAGTACTTC.